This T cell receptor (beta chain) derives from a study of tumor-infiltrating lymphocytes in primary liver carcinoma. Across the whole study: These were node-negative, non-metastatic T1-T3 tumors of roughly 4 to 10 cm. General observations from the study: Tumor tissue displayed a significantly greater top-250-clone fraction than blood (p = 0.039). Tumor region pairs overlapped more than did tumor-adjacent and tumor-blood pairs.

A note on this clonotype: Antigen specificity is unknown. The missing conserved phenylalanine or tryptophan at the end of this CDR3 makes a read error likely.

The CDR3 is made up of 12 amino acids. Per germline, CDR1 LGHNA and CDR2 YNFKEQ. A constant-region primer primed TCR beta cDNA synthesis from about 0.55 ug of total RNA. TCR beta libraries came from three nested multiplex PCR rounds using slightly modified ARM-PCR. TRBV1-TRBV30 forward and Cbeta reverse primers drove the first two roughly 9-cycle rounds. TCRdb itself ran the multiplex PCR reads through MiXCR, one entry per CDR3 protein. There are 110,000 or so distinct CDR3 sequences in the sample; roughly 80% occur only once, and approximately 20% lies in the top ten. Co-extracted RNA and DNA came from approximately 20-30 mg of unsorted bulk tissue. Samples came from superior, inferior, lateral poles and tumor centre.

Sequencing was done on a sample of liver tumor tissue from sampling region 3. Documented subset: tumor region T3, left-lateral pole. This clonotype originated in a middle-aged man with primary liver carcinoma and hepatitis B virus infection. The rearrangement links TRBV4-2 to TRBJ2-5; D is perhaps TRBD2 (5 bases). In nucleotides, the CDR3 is TGTGCCAGCAGCCAATGGGGAGAGAGCCAGTACCTC. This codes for CASSQWGESQYL.